This T cell receptor (beta chain) originates from a study of blood T cell repertoires in COVID-19. Study summary: COVID-19 samples collected from the United States, Italy and Spain covered acute and convalescent phases. Nucleic acid was either cDNA or gDNA, and it came from T cells, B-cell-depleted T cells, or PBMCs.

The CDR3 sequence is 19 residues long. Germline CDR1 and CDR2: LNHNV and YYDKDF (reference sequence). With 0 bases clipped from V and 4 bases from J, the junction kept 10 bases outside the gene matches. As originally analysed: Using reference gene primer amplification, nucleated cell counts were estimated. TCRdb's copy holds only in-frame clones and misses some; the assay was immunoSEQ multiplex PCR. V, J and clone size derive from that table, while D and trimming were established from the DNA sequence. The sample consists of approximately 170,000 clones, under 90% of them appearing once. Participant age was roughly 18 to 89 years, and participants resided in approximately 24 US areas.

The rearrangement uses TRBV15 and TRBJ2-1; TRBD2 aligns across 12 bases. The receptor was derived from a woman aged 45-59 years who had recovered from COVID-19. What was sequenced was PBMCs or T cells enriched from blood (not recorded which). The CDR3 loop reads CATSRDSETSGREYNEQFF. The CDR3 bases are TGTGCCACCAGCAGAGATTCAGAGACTAGCGGGAGAGAATACAATGAGCAGTTCTTC.